This paragraph covers one TCR beta chain sequence. The data were taken from a study of cytotoxic CD8 clonotypes in ibrutinib-treated CLL. Study at large: Response sampling took place at median roughly twelve months of treatment, range 6 to 36.

The V end was cut by 0 bases, the J end by 8 bases, with 7 bases between. Germline V lookup: CDR1 DFQATT, CDR2 SNEGSKA (reference sequence). This CDR3 region has 11 residues. The data were produced by immunoSEQ multiplex PCR, yet TCRdb's version contains in-frame clones alone and is incomplete. This table has 200,000 or so clones, around 75% appearing once. The chain links TRBV20-1 to TRBJ1-2; D not resolved. Sequencing was performed on PBMCs, taken after 12 months of ibrutinib treatment. The sequence was collected from a human donor with chronic lymphocytic leukemia. CDR3 loop: CSAREKKGYTF. The CDR3 nucleotides read TGCAGTGCTAGAGAGAAGAAAGGCTACACCTTC.